A single sample is the source of the 7 T cell receptor beta chains below, sequenced in a study of blood T cell repertoires in COVID-19. Clones were read by immunoSEQ multiplex PCR, and TCRdb kept only the in-frame ones, dropping some. This table holds around 250,000 clones, around four fifths found once. Specimen: peripheral blood. The receptors were gathered from a man aged 25 to 45 who had recovered from COVID-19.

The chain carries TRBV3-1 (or the pseudogene TRBV3-2) and TRBJ2-5; D might be TRBD2 (6 bases). V was clipped by 8 bases and J by 5 bases, with 18 bases between them. The V gene's germline CDR1 is LGHDT and CDR2 YNNKEL (reference sequence). The CDR3 totals 14 residues. The CDR3 is CASAAMGGSETQYF. For the CDR3, the DNA is TGTGCCAGCGCGGCAATGGGGGGTTCGGAGACCCAGTACTTC.

The rearrangement joins TRBV19 to TRBJ1-3, with 7 bases lining up with TRBD1. Germline V CDR1 and CDR2: LNHDA, SQIVND (reference sequence). V was pared by 5 bases and J by 0 bases, with 7 bases of the junction left unmatched. This CDR3 has 16 amino acids. This chain's CDR3 is CASSVRQGYSGNTIYF. CDR3 nucleotide sequence: TGTGCCAGTAGTGTGAGACAGGGATACTCTGGAAACACCATATATTTT.

This rearrangement joins TRBV3-1 (or the pseudogene TRBV3-2) to TRBJ2-1, with a tentative D call TRBD2 (6 bases). Looked up from germline, CDR1 is LGHDT and CDR2 is YNNKEL (reference sequence). The V end was cut by 9 bases, the J end by 7 bases, with 22 bases between. The CDR3 contains 15 residues. The CDR3 nucleotides read TGTGCCAGGCGCATAAATGGGGGAGGATTGAATGAGCAGTTCTTC. Protein: CARRINGGGLNEQFF.

The gene calls are TRBV9 and TRBJ2-6, with 7 bases lining up with TRBD1. Germline V gene sequence: CDR1 SGDLS, CDR2 YYNGEE. Unmatched junction bases numbered 5, after V lost 2 bases and J lost 0 bases. This CDR3 spans 17 amino acids. CDR3 loop: CASSVGRGISGANVLTF. For the CDR3, the DNA is TGTGCCAGCAGCGTTGGCAGGGGGATCTCTGGGGCCAACGTCCTGACTTTC.

The V gene is TRBV6-5, the J gene TRBJ1-1; unclear D gene. CDR1 is MNHEY and CDR2 is SVGAGI in the germline V gene. The CDR3 has 12 residues. V shed 8 bases and J shed 1 base, with 8 bases lying between them. The CDR3 loop is CASREGNTEAFF. The DNA for the CDR3 is TGTGCCAGCCGGGAGGGGAACACTGAAGCTTTCTTT.

V usage is TRBV12-3 or TRBV12-4 and J usage is TRBJ2-1, with 10 positions matching TRBD2. V lost 5 bases, J lost 8 bases, and 3 bases stayed unmatched. The CDR3 runs to 13 residues. CDR3 sequence reads: CASSSGGADEQFF. The DNA for the CDR3 is TGTGCCAGCAGTAGCGGGGGGGCGGATGAGCAGTTCTTC.

The chain is built from TRBV14 and TRBJ1-2; D might be TRBD1 (5 bases). This CDR3 region has 12 residues. Germline CDR1 reads SGHDN; CDR2 reads FVKESK. Trimming took off 4 bases at V and 7 bases at J, with 10 bases between the two ends. The CDR3 here is CASSLIGGGYTF. For the CDR3, the DNA is TGTGCCAGCAGCCTTATCGGGGGTGGCTACACCTTC.